The 7 T cell receptor beta chains presented below share a single source sample, sequenced in a study of Graves' ophthalmopathy and Graves' hyperthyroidism. Amplifying from RNA transcripts, the study obtained TCR beta CDR3 regions. RT-PCR was first run with HTBI primers, then multiplex PCR in a second round. MiXCR, applied by TCRdb to the multiplex PCR reads, yields one record per CDR3 protein. The table lists 350,000 to 450,000 distinct CDR3 sequences, around 21% of them singletons. The sequenced material came from peripheral blood. These receptors were obtained from a woman between 18 and 29 years old with stable Graves' hyperthyroidism.

This clonotype occurred many times. The chain couples TRBV20-1 to TRBJ2-7; D perhaps matches TRBD1 (5 bases). Trimming pared 0 bases from V and 2 bases from J, leaving 14 bases between. There are 15 residues in the CDR3. The germline V gene has CDR1 DFQATT and CDR2 SNEGSKA (reference sequence). In nucleotides, the CDR3 is TGCAGTGCTAGAGAGGGGCGGCCCCGGGCCTACGAGCAGTACTTC. It encodes CSAREGRPRAYEQYF.

V is TRBV12-3 or TRBV12-4 and J is TRBJ1-3, with D unresolved. This CDR3 contains 16 residues. V lost 8 bases, J lost 0 bases, and 17 bases lay in between. CDR3 DNA sequence: TGTGCCAGCGGCCCGGCGGAGGCGAGCTCTGGAAACACCATATATTTT. Protein sequence: CASGPAEASSGNTIYF.

J is TRBJ2-7 and V is TRBV19, with 8 positions matching TRBD1. Trimming cost V 6 bases and J 1 base; bases outside gene matches: 8. Germline values: CDR1 LNHDA, CDR2 SQIVND (reference sequence). The CDR3 extends over 15 amino acids. The CDR3 reads CASSPDRGRSYEQYF. CDR3 nucleotide sequence: TGTGCCAGTAGCCCCGACAGGGGAAGGTCCTACGAGCAGTACTTC.

In its sample, this clonotype was seen many times. The chain combines TRBV7-8 with TRBJ2-5; 14 bases map to TRBD2. The germline V gene has CDR1 SGHVS and CDR2 FQNEAQ. V trimming: 5 bases; J trimming: 5 bases; junction bases outside the gene matches: 7. CDR3 length equals 16 residues. Here the CDR3 DNA reads TGTGCCAGCAGCCGACTAGCGGGAGGGAGGGGGGAGACCCAGTACTTC. It encodes CASSRLAGGRGETQYF.

This clonotype has more than one count but fewer than ten. This chain connects TRBV20-1 to TRBJ2-7, with 9 bases aligning to TRBD2. Per germline, CDR1 DFQATT and CDR2 SNEGSKA (reference sequence). The CDR3 covers 12 residues. V lost 7 bases and J lost 2; bases outside the gene matches: 3. The CDR3 bases are TGCAGTGTATTAGCGGGGGCCTACGAGCAGTACTTC. Translating it yields CSVLAGAYEQYF.

This clonotype appeared many times. This sequence joins TRBV7-3 and TRBJ2-7, with 14 bases matching TRBD2. The CDR3 covers 14 residues. Losses at the gene ends were 5 bases for V and 8 bases for J; bases not matched to a gene: 5. The germline gives CDR1 SGHTA, CDR2 FQGTGA. The CDR3 protein is CASSPGTSGSKQYF. CDR3 in DNA: TGTGCCAGCAGCCCAGGGACTAGCGGGAGTAAGCAGTACTTC.

The sample holds a few counts of this clonotype. The rearrangement joins TRBV30 to TRBJ2-2, with 12 bases lining up with TRBD1. V gave up 4 bases and J gave up 7 bases; unmatched junction bases: 19. The CDR3 extends over 19 amino acids. Germline V gene sequence: CDR1 GTSNPN, CDR2 SVGIG (reference sequence). The CDR3 region is CAWTPLGTGGRPHGGELFF. CDR3 coding DNA: TGTGCCTGGACCCCCCTCGGGACAGGGGGCCGACCTCATGGCGGGGAGCTGTTTTTT.